The clone carrying this T cell receptor beta chain appeared a single time. Its antigen is currently unknown. The sample is drawn from a study of T cells after posttransplantation cyclophosphamide. Broader study findings: TRB overlap between skin or GI tissue T cells and blood was limited. Recipient CMV seropositivity and CMV reactivation strongly tracked TRB clonality.

Trimming removed 4 bases from V and 6 bases from J; junction bases left unmatched: 7. Germline V gene data show CDR1 as SGHNT and CDR2 as YYREEE (reference sequence). This CDR3 is built from 14 residues. Only in-frame clones appear in the TCRdb table, and some are missing; sequencing was by immunoSEQ multiplex PCR. The table lists tens of thousands of clones, about 82% of them singletons. The chain links TRBV5-4 to TRBJ2-1, with 7 bases that match TRBD1. The TCR sequence derives from a young man with a blood cancer, CMV-positive, and with a related stem cell donor. The sequenced sample consisted of PBMCs. The CDR3 nucleotides read TGTGCCAGCAGCGCCGGACAGGCCGGCAATGAGCAGTTCTTC. Translated, it gives CASSAGQAGNEQFF. Based on the CDR3 plus reference TRBV5-4 and TRBJ2-1, the full variable domain is ETGVTQSPTHLIKTRGQQVTLRCSSQSGHNTVSWYQQALGQGPQFIFQYYREEENGRGNFPPRFSGLQFPNYSSELNVNALELDDSALYLCASSAGQAGNEQFFGPGTRLTVL.